This entry lists 15 T cell receptor beta chains sequenced from one sample in a study of blood T cell repertoires in COVID-19. Assay used: immunoSEQ multiplex PCR; TCRdb lists only in-frame clones, some missing. The sample yields 89,000 or so clones, approximately 86% seen once. Sequenced material: peripheral blood. All receptors come from a human donor in a cohort sampled during active COVID-19.

The chain joins TRBV18 to TRBJ1-5, with D tentatively TRBD1 (5 bases). The germline CDR1 and CDR2 sequences are KGHSH and LQKENI. This CDR3 is built from 15 residues. Trimming removed 3 bases at V and 1 base at J, with 10 bases between. In DNA, the CDR3 is TGTGCCAGCTCACCGCCTCAGGGAAGCAATCAGCCCCAGCATTTT. Translation gives CASSPPQGSNQPQHF.

The V and J genes are TRBV7-3 and TRBJ2-7; TRBD2 aligns across 9 bases. The CDR3 consists of 15 residues. CDR1 is SGHTA, CDR2 FQGTGA, per germline. V dropped 2 bases and J dropped 3; count of bases not matched to a gene: 5. CDR3 sequence (DNA): TGTGCCAGCAGCTTATGGGCTAGCGGGAACTACGAGCAGTACTTC. Protein: CASSLWASGNYEQYF.

The CDR3 DNA reads TGTGCCAGCACCGACCTAGCGAGCTCCTACAATGAGCAGTTCTTC. This sequence encodes CASTDLASSYNEQFF. The chain links TRBV5-4 to TRBJ2-1, with a possible D match to TRBD2 (6 bases). V dropped 6 bases and J dropped 0 bases, with 13 bases sitting between them. The CDR3 covers 15 residues. Germline assignment: CDR1 SGHNT and CDR2 YYREEE (reference sequence).

The chain links TRBV7-2 to TRBJ1-1; 7 bases line up with TRBD1. CDR3 length: 13 residues. The ends lost 4 bases at V and 4 bases at J; junction bases unmatched: 3. CDR1 SGHTA and CDR2 FQGNSA come from the germline V gene. The CDR3 bases are TGTGCCAGCAGCTGGACAGGTCCCACTGAAGCTTTCTTT. Translated, it gives CASSWTGPTEAFF.

The chain recombines TRBV14 with TRBJ2-7; the D gene is possibly TRBD1 (6 bases). The V end was cut by 6 bases, the J end by 6 bases, with 12 bases between. The CDR3 has 12 residues. Per germline, CDR1 SGHDN and CDR2 FVKESK. The CDR3 DNA reads as TGTGCCAGCAGTTCTACCAGGGGCGAGCAGTACTTC. Amino acids: CASSSTRGEQYF. Complete variable domain (other parts from reference TRBV14 and TRBJ2-7): EAGVTQFPSHSVIEKGQTVTLRCDPISGHDNLYWYRRVMGKEIKFLLHFVKESKQDESGMPNNRFLAERTGGTYSTLKVQPAELEDSGVYFCASSSTRGEQYFGPGTRLTVT.

The J gene is TRBJ2-1, the V gene TRBV6-5; D gene ambiguous. Germline CDR1 is MNHEY and CDR2 is SVGAGI. This CDR3 comprises 16 residues. Trimming shortened V by 0 bases and J by 0 bases, and 9 bases separated the two germline ends. This chain's CDR3 is CASSYSVASSYNEQFF. In nucleotides, the CDR3 is TGTGCCAGCAGTTACTCGGTTGCGAGCTCCTACAATGAGCAGTTCTTC.

The chain links TRBV5-8 to TRBJ2-5; D is uncertain. CDR3 length: 11 amino acids. Germline lookup yields CDR1 SGHTS and CDR2 YDEGEE. V was trimmed by 0 bases and J by 12 bases, leaving 9 bases between them. The CDR3 loop is CASSLVVEEYF. CDR3 DNA sequence: TGTGCCAGCAGCTTGGTTGTTGAGGAGTACTTC.

The gene calls are TRBV27 and TRBJ2-7, with TRBD1 as a possible D gene (5 bases). Trimming cost V 5 bases and J 1 base, with 18 bases left between them. CDR1 is MNHEY and CDR2 is SMNVEV in the germline V gene (reference sequence). CDR3 length: 16 amino acids. The CDR3 loop is CASSLHRTLSSYEQYF. In DNA form, the CDR3 reads TGTGCCAGCAGTCTCCACCGGACACTGTCGTCCTACGAGCAGTACTTC.

The chain is built from TRBV2 and TRBJ1-2; 10 bases match TRBD1. Germline CDR1 is SNHLY and CDR2 is FYNNEI. CDR3 length: 16 residues. Unmatched junction bases numbered 6, after V lost 1 base and J lost 4 bases. The CDR3 DNA reads TGTGCCAGCAGTGAAGGGCGACAGGGGGCGAGCTATGGCTACACCTTC. It codes for CASSEGRQGASYGYTF.

The chain is built from TRBV7-2 and TRBJ2-1; 8 nucleotides line up with TRBD2. V shed 4 bases, J shed 9 bases, and the junction held 5 bases outside the gene matches. The CDR3 consists of 13 residues. Germline V gives CDR1 SGHTA, CDR2 FQGNSA. CDR3 nucleotide sequence: TGTGCCAGCAGCTGGAGCGGGAGTAGTGAGCAGTTCTTC. Its protein product is CASSWSGSSEQFF. The full variable domain, in which reference TRBV7-2 and TRBJ2-1 provide the parts outside the CDR3, is GAGVSQSPSNKVTEKGKDVELRCDPISGHTALYWYRQSLGQGLEFLIYFQGNSAPDKSGLPSDRFSAERTGGSVSTLTIQRTQQEDSAVYLCASSWSGSSEQFFGPGTRLTVL.

V usage is TRBV27 and J usage is TRBJ2-5; 16 bases fit TRBD2. The CDR3 is made up of 18 amino acids. Germline CDR1 is MNHEY and CDR2 is SMNVEV (reference sequence). With 8 bases clipped from V and 2 bases from J, the junction kept 11 bases outside the gene matches. The CDR3 nucleotides are TGTGCCAGCGCTTCTCCGGGACTAGCGGGGGGGTGGCAAGAGACCCAGTACTTC. Protein sequence: CASASPGLAGGWQETQYF.

The gene calls are TRBV14 and TRBJ2-3, with D possibly matching TRBD2 (6 bases). This CDR3 comprises 14 residues. Germline V gives CDR1 SGHDN, CDR2 FVKESK. Trimming cost V 2 bases and J 2 bases, with 8 bases left between them. The CDR3 sequence is CASSQSDYTDTQYF. The CDR3 bases are TGTGCCAGCAGCCAATCGGACTACACAGATACGCAGTATTTT.

This sequence joins TRBV30 and TRBJ2-7, with 7 bases lining up with TRBD1. Looked up from germline, CDR1 is GTSNPN and CDR2 is SVGIG (reference sequence). The CDR3 consists of 14 residues. V trimming: 1 base; J trimming: 5 bases; junction bases outside the gene matches: 8. The CDR3: CAWSGGRGQDEQYF. The CDR3 region has the DNA TGTGCCTGGAGTGGTGGTAGGGGGCAAGACGAGCAGTACTTC.

The V gene is TRBV7-2, the J gene TRBJ2-1, with D maybe TRBD2 (5 bases). Trimming took 2 bases from V and 10 from J, leaving 9 bases between them. The CDR3 consists of 12 residues. Germline assignment: CDR1 SGHTA and CDR2 FQGNSA. CDR3 DNA: TGTGCCAGCAGCTTAACCCGCGGGGAGCAGTTCTTC. Translating it yields CASSLTRGEQFF.

CDR3 region: CASSIARDRDYDQYF. The CDR3 nucleotides read TGTGCCAGTAGTATAGCCCGGGACAGGGACTACGACCAGTACTTC. V gene TRBV19 combines with J gene TRBJ2-5; 9 bases line up with TRBD1. The germline gives CDR1 LNHDA, CDR2 SQIVND (reference sequence). The CDR3 runs 15 residues. V lost 1 base to trimming and J lost 10 bases; unmatched junction nucleotides: 10.